What follows are 8 T cell receptor beta chains derived from one specimen sequenced in a study of PD-1 blockade in classical Hodgkin lymphoma. With no exception, relapse followed autologous stem cell transplantation in all patients, and brentuximab vedotin exposure varied. Sequencing used immunoSEQ multiplex PCR; TCRdb keeps in-frame clones, though not all of them. The sample lists around 28,000 clones, approximately 66% occurring once. Sequenced material: peripheral blood mononuclear cells (PBMCs), taken before the second cycle of nivolumab. The origin of the receptors is a human donor with classical Hodgkin lymphoma.

This clone has only one observation. This chain uses TRBV11-3 with TRBJ2-3; possible D gene TRBD1, 6 bases. CDR3 length equals 18 residues. V lost 1 base and J lost 1, with 18 bases in between. Looked up from germline, CDR1 is SGHNT and CDR2 is YENEEA. The CDR3 protein is CASSLGIQGAGGTDTQYF. The CDR3 nucleotides read TGTGCCAGCAGCTTAGGGATACAGGGAGCCGGAGGCACAGATACGCAGTATTTT.

This chain links TRBV11-3 with TRBJ2-2, with TRBD1 matching over 8 bases. The CDR3 totals 15 residues. Germline V lookup: CDR1 SGHNT, CDR2 YENEEA. V dropped 3 bases and J dropped 6; count of bases not matched to a gene: 6. Here the CDR3 reads CASSFNSGGPGELFF. CDR3 DNA: TGTGCCAGCAGCTTCAATTCAGGGGGCCCCGGGGAGCTGTTTTTT.

The chain combines TRBV10-3 with TRBJ1-2, with unresolved D. The V end lost 0 bases, the J end lost 5 bases, and 1 base lay between the germline ends. Germline V gene sequence: CDR1 ENHRY, CDR2 SYGVKD. The CDR3 is 11 amino acids. The CDR3 nucleotides read TGTGCCATCAGTGAGTCGTATGGCTACACCTTC. Protein: CAISESYGYTF.

V and J are TRBV29-1 and TRBJ1-2; 10 bases align to TRBD1. In germline, CDR1 is SQVTM, CDR2 ANQGSEA. V gave up 1 base and J gave up 8 bases; unmatched junction bases: 4. The CDR3 sequence is 13 residues long. The CDR3 is CSVEGQGAVGYTF. Written as DNA, the CDR3 is TGCAGCGTTGAAGGACAGGGGGCGGTCGGCTACACCTTC.

This clone was detected only a few times. Other DNA sequences within the sample encode an identical CDR3. The chain employs TRBV27 and TRBJ2-5, with 7 bases identical to TRBD1. The V segment lost 0 bases and the J segment 5 bases; nucleotides outside the gene matches: 9. Germline loops: CDR1 MNHEY, CDR2 SMNVEV (reference sequence). The CDR3 length is 16 residues. CDR3 DNA: TGTGCCAGCAGTTTATCGGCAGGGGGTGGGCTGGAGACCCAGTACTTC. As protein: CASSLSAGGGLETQYF.

The rearrangement links TRBV9 to TRBJ2-5; D perhaps matches TRBD1 (5 bases). V gave up 4 bases and J gave up 4 bases, with 20 bases separating them. Germline CDR1 SGDLS, CDR2 YYNGEE. This CDR3 is built from 16 residues. The CDR3 coding sequence is TGTGCCAGCAGCCCCCGGTTGGGCAGGGTGGGAGAGACCCAGTACTTC. Translated, it gives CASSPRLGRVGETQYF.

The V gene is TRBV5-6, the J gene TRBJ2-7, with D unresolved. Germline lookup yields CDR1 SGHDT and CDR2 YYEEEE. V was pared by 0 bases and J by 0 bases, with 7 bases between. The CDR3 length is 14 residues. The CDR3 protein is CASSLGPASYEQYV. CDR3 coding DNA: TGTGCCAGCAGCTTGGGTCCGGCCTCCTACGAGCAGTACGTC.

CDR3 protein: CASSTLRETQYF. In DNA, the CDR3 is TGTGCCAGCTCAACTCTCAGGGAGACCCAGTACTTC. J is TRBJ2-5 and V is TRBV18; D is unclear. The V gene lost 5 bases and the J gene lost 5 bases, with 9 bases spanning the gap. CDR3 length: 12 amino acids. Germline V CDR1 and CDR2: KGHSH, LQKENI.